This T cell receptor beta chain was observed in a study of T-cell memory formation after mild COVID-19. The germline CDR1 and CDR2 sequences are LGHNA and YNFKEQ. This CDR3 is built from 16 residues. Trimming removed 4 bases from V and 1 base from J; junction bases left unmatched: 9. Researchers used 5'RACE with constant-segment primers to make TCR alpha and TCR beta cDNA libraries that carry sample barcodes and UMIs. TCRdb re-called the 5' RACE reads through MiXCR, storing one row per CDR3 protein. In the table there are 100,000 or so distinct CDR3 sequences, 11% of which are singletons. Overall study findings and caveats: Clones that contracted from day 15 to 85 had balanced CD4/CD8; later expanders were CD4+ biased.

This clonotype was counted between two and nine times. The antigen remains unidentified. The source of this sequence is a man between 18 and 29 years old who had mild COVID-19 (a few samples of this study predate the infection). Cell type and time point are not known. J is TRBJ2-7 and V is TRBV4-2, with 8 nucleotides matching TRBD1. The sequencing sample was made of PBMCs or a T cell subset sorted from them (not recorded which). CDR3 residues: CASSPPGQGSSYEQYF. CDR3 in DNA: TGTGCCAGCAGCCCACCAGGACAGGGATCTTCCTACGAGCAGTACTTC.